This record concerns one T cell receptor (beta chain) sequence. Its antigen is unidentified. Just one base apart from a much larger clone, this may be a read error. CDR3 length: 17 residues. CDR1 MDHEN and CDR2 SYDVKM come from the germline V gene. Trimming cost V 6 bases and J 4 bases, with 22 bases left between them. This sample was included in a study of spatial heterogeneity in lung cancer. Study-wide background: Counts of TCR transcripts in tumor regions correlated strongly with a T cell module score (derived from matched bulk RNA-seq). Broader study findings: One measure, the expanded intratumoral alpha and beta TCR count, tracked tumor mutation counts.

Each CDR3 protein is one row after TCRdb ran MiXCR on the 5' RACE reads. The sample includes about 100,000 distinct CDR3 sequences, around 4.3% of them seen just once. Time point of the sample: sample taken at primary tumor resection. The donor group consisted of approximately 77 patients who had untreated, early-stage non-small cell lung cancer. Unsorted whole RNA of tumor, nontumor lung or frozen PBMC was sequenced. Here the sequenced sample was lung tumor tissue, taken at surgery. The chain carries TRBV28 and TRBJ1-3; D is possibly TRBD1 (5 bases). The clonotype originates from a male donor with early-stage non-small cell lung cancer. CDR3: CASSLPGTPLSGNTIYF. The CDR3 region has the DNA TGTGCCAGCAGCCTTCCAGGGACCCCCCTTTCGGGAAACACCATATATTTT.